This TCR beta chain derives from a study of shared clonotypes between healthy human individuals. Study results and limitations: Generally, estimated richness proved larger in naive subsets than it did in memory subsets.

This table comes from immunoSEQ multiplex PCR, and its TCRdb copy is limited to in-frame clones, with some not included. The sample lists hundreds of thousands of clones; about 97% were seen once. From germline, CDR1 is SNHLY and CDR2 FYNNEI. The CDR3 has 18 residues. J lost 3 bases, V lost 5 bases, and 9 bases had no gene match. In regard to this clone: Its antigen is currently unknown.

This TCR came from a man aged 30 to 39 in good health. This chain connects TRBV2 to TRBJ2-1, with 14 bases aligning to TRBD2. The sample taken for sequencing was memory CD8+ T cells sorted from blood. Subset described: CD45RO+ cells pooled with CCR7-negative TemRA cells. CDR3 region: CASSFRLAGGRNYNEQFF. CDR3 DNA: TGTGCCAGCAGTTTTCGACTAGCGGGAGGGAGGAACTACAATGAGCAGTTCTTC.